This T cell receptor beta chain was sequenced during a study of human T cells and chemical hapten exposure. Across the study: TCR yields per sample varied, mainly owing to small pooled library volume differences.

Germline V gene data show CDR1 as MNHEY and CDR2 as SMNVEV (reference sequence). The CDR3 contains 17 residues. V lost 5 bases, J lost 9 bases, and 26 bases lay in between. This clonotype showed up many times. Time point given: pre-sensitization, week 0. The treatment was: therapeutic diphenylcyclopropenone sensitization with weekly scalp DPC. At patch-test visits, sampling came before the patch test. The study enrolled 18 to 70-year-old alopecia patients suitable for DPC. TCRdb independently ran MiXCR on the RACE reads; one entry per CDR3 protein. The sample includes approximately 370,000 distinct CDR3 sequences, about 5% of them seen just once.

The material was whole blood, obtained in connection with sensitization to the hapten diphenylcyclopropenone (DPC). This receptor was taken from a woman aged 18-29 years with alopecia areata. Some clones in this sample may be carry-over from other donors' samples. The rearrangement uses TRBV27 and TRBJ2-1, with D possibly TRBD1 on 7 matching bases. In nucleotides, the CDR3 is TGTGCCAGCAGTACCCTGACAGGGCTTATTGGGGGAGGTGAGCAGTTCTTC. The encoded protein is CASSTLTGLIGGGEQFF.